This TCR beta chain was retrieved from a study of blood T cell repertoires in COVID-19. Whole-study context: The cDNA or gDNA used as material had been derived from T cells, B-cell-depleted T cells, or PBMCs.

Profiled with immunoSEQ multiplex PCR; TCRdb holds only in-frame clones, not every one. The sample lists about 170,000 clones; around four fifths were seen once. V was shortened by 3 bases and J by 6 bases, with 2 bases between the two germline ends. Germline values: CDR1 KGHSH, CDR2 LQKENI. CDR3 length equals 11 residues. Seattle patients were enrolled during active infection and followed longitudinally. The chain links TRBV18 to TRBJ2-2; D uncertain. This TCR was recovered from a woman at least 80 years old with COVID-19, enrolled during active disease. Sample: peripheral blood. The CDR3 nucleotides are TGTGCCAGCTCACCCGCCGGGGAGCTGTTTTTT. It codes for CASSPAGELFF.